Listed here are 3 T cell receptor beta chains from one sample, sequenced in a study of T cell changes during pregnancy in multiple sclerosis (dated by TCRdb to between 2019 and 2020). Libraries were built with the immunoSEQ multiplex PCR assay. The clones in this table, taken by TCRdb from immuneACCESS, are in-frame only. Not every clone is retained; where verified, under half of the shortfall comes from an unresolved V gene, and the cause of the rest is unknown. The sample yields some 47,000 clones; 88% were counted once. The ten largest clones add up to about 6% of the sample. The sample consisted of CD8+ T cells from peripheral blood mononuclear cells, taken after pregnancy. These receptors all come from a female donor in good health, enrolled as a control in a pregnancy study.

The rearrangement joins TRBV2 to TRBJ1-6; possible D gene TRBD1, 6 bases. From germline, CDR1 is SNHLY and CDR2 FYNNEI. V was cut by 2 bases and J by 0 bases, with 8 bases left in between. This CDR3 has 16 residues. The CDR3 sequence: CASSEQGSSYNSPLHF. The CDR3 DNA follows: TGTGCCAGCAGTGAACAGGGGAGCTCCTATAATTCACCCCTCCACTTT.

The V gene is TRBV7-8, the J gene TRBJ1-2; 7 bases fit TRBD1. The V segment lost 0 bases and the J segment 2 bases; nucleotides outside the gene matches: 6. CDR1 and CDR2 from the germline V gene are SGHVS and FQNEAQ. This CDR3 has 16 amino acids. CDR3 coding DNA: TGTGCCAGCAGCTTAGCAGACAGGGCGACAAACTATGGCTACACCTTC. Its protein is CASSLADRATNYGYTF.

In regard to this clone: A read error may account for a junction end that differs from germline. The chain couples TRBV11-2 to TRBJ2-3; 8 positions agree with TRBD1. The CDR3 totals 17 residues. Germline CDR1 and CDR2: SGHAT and FQNNGV. The CDR3 loop is CASRLGTGTERTDTQYF. The CDR3 DNA is TGTGCCAGCAGGTTAGGGACAGGAACAGAACGCACAGATACGCAGTATTTT.